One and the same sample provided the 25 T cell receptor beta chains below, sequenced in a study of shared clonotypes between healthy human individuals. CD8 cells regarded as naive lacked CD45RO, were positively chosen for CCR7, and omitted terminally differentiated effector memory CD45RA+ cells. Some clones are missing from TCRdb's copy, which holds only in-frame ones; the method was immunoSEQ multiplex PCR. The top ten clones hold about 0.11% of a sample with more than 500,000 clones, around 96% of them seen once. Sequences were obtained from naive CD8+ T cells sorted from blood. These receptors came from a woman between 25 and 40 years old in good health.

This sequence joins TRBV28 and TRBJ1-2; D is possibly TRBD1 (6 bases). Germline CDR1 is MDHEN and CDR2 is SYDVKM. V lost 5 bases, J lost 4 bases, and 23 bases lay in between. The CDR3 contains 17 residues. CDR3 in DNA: TGTGCCAGCAGTCAAATTCCCAGATGGACAGACATCTATGGCTACACCTTC. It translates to CASSQIPRWTDIYGYTF.

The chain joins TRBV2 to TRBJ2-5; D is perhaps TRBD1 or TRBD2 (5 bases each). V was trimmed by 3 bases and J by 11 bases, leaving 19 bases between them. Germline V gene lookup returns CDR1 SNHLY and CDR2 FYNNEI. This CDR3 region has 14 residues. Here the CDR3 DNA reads TGTGCCAGCAGTGAGGGGCAGGGACCCCAGGAGCAGTACTTC. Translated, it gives CASSEGQGPQEQYF.

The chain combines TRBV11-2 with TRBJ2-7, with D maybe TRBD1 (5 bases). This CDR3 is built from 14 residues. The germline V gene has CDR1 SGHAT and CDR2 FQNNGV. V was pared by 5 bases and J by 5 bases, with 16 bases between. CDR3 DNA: TGTGCCAGCAGCCAGGGCACAGTCAACCACGAGCAGTACTTC. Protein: CASSQGTVNHEQYF. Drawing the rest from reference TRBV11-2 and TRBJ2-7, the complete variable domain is EAGVAQSPRYKIIEKRQSVAFWCNPISGHATLYWYQQILGQGPKLLIQFQNNGVVDDSQLPKDRFSAERLKGVDSTLKIQPAKLEDSAVYLCASSQGTVNHEQYFGPGTRLTVT.

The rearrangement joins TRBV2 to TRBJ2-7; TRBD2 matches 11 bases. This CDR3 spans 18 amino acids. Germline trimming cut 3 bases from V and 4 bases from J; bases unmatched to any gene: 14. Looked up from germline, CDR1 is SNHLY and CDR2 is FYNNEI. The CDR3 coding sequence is TGTGCCAGCAGTGATAGGCTAGCGGGGGGATTACAAGAGTACGAGCAGTACTTC. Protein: CASSDRLAGGLQEYEQYF.

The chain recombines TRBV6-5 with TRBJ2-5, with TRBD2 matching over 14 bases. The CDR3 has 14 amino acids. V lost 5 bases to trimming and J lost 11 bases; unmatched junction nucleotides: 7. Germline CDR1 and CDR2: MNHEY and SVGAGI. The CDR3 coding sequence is TGTGCCAGCAGTATGACTAGCGGGAGGGAAGAGCAGTACTTC. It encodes CASSMTSGREEQYF.

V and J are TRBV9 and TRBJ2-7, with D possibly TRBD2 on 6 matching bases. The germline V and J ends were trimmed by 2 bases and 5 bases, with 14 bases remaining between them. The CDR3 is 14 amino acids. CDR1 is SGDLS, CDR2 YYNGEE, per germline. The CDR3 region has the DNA TGTGCCAGCAGCGTGGGGGACTCCCCAGACGAGCAGTACTTC. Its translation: CASSVGDSPDEQYF.

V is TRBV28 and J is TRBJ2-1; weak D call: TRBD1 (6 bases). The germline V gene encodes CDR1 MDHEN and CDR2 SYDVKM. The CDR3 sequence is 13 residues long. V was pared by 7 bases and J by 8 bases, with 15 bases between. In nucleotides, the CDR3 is TGTGCCAGCACCGAAACAGGGACCGATGAGCAGTTCTTC. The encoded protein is CASTETGTDEQFF.

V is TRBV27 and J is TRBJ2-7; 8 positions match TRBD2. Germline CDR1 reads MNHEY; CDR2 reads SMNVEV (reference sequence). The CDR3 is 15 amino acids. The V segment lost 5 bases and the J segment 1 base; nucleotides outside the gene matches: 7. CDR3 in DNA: TGTGCCAGCAGTCCGGCGGGGACTAGATCCTACGAGCAGTACTTC. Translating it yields CASSPAGTRSYEQYF.

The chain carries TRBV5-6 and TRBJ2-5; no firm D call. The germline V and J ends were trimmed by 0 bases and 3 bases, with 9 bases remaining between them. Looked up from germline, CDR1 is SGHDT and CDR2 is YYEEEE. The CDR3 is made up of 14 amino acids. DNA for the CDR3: TGTGCCAGCAGCTTGGGTGTCGTCAAAGAGACCCAGTACTTC. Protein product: CASSLGVVKETQYF.

The CDR3 reads CASSIEEVDRGLDGELFF. CDR3 nucleotides: TGTGCCAGTAGTATAGAGGAGGTGGACAGGGGACTGGACGGGGAGCTGTTTTTT. This chain links TRBV19 with TRBJ2-2; TRBD1 aligns across 9 bases. The V segment lost 0 bases and the J segment 7 bases; nucleotides outside the gene matches: 12. Germline lookup yields CDR1 LNHDA and CDR2 SQIVND (reference sequence). The CDR3 length is 18 residues.

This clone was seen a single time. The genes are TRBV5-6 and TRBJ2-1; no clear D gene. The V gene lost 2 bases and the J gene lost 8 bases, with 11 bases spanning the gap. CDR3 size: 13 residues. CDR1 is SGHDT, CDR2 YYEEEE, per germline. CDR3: CASSLGSIDEQFF. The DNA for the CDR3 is TGTGCCAGCAGCTTAGGATCCATCGATGAGCAGTTCTTC.

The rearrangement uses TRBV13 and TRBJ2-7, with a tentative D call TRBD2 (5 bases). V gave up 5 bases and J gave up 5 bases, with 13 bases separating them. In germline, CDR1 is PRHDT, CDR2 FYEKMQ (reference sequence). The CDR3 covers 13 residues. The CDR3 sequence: CASSLERSDEQYF. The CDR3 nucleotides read TGTGCCAGCAGCCTGGAGCGGAGCGACGAGCAGTACTTC. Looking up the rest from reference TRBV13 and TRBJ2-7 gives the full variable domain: AAGVIQSPRHLIKEKRETATLKCYPIPRHDTVYWYQQGPGQDPQFLISFYEKMQSDKGSIPDRFSAQQFSDYHSELNMSSLELGDSALYFCASSLERSDEQYFGPGTRLTVT.

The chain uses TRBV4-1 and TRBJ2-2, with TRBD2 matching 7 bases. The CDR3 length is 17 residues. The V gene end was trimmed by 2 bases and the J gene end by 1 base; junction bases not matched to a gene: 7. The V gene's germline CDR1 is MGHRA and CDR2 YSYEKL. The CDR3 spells CASSQPLAGLNTGELFF. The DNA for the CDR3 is TGCGCCAGCAGCCAACCTTTAGCGGGCCTGAACACCGGGGAGCTGTTTTTT.

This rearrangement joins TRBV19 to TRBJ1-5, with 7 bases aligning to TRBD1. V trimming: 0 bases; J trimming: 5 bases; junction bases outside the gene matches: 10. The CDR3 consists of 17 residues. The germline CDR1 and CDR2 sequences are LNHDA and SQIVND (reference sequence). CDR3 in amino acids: CASSIDRTGQLYQPQHF. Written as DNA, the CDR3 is TGTGCCAGTAGTATAGATCGAACGGGACAGCTTTATCAGCCCCAGCATTTT.

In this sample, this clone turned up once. The chain's CDR3 is CASSPEGLAGEGSYEQYF. The CDR3 region has the DNA TGTGCCAGCAGTCCCGAGGGACTAGCGGGAGAGGGATCCTACGAGCAGTACTTC. The chain employs TRBV27 and TRBJ2-7; TRBD2 matches at 14 bases. J lost 1 base, V lost 5 bases, and 10 bases had no gene match. This CDR3 spans 18 amino acids. Looked up from germline, CDR1 is MNHEY and CDR2 is SMNVEV (reference sequence).

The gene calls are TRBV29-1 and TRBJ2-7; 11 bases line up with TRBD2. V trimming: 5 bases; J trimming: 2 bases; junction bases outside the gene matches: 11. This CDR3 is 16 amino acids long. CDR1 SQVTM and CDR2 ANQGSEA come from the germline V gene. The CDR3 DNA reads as TGCAGCGTTCCACTATCCGGGACTAGCGGCCCCTACGAGCAGTACTTC. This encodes CSVPLSGTSGPYEQYF.

CDR3 nucleotides: TGTGCCAGCAGTGTTTCGGTGGGCGGGAGGGCCTACAATGAGCAGTTCTTC. This encodes CASSVSVGGRAYNEQFF. The rearrangement uses TRBV6-1 and TRBJ2-1; 9 nucleotides line up with TRBD2. Trimming took 4 bases from V and 2 from J; bases not matched to a gene: 9. The length of the CDR3 is 17 residues. The germline CDR1 and CDR2 sequences are MNHNS and SASEGT.

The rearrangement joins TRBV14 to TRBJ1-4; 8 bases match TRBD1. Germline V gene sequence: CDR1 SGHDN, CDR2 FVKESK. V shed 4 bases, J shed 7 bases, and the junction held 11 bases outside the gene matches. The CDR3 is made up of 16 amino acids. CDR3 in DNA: TGTGCCAGCAGCCCCCGAAAGACAGGGGTAAGTGAAAAACTGTTTTTT. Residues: CASSPRKTGVSEKLFF.

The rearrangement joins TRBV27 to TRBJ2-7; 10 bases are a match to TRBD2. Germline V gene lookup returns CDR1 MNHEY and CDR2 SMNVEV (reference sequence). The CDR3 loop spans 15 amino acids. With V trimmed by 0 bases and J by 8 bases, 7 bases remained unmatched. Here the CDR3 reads CASSLSGTSASKQYF. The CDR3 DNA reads TGTGCCAGCAGTTTATCGGGGACTAGCGCGTCCAAGCAGTACTTC.

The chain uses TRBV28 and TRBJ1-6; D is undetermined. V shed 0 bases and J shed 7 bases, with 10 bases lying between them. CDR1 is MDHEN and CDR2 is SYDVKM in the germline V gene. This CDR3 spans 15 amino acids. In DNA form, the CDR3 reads TGTGCCAGCAGTTTATGGTCGCCGCTAAATTCACCCCTCCACTTT. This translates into CASSLWSPLNSPLHF.

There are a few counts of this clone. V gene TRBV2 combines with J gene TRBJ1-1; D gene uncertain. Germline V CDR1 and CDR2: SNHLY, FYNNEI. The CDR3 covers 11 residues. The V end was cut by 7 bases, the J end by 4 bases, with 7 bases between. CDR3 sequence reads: CASKGSTEAFF. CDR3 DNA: TGTGCCAGCAAAGGGAGCACTGAAGCTTTCTTT.

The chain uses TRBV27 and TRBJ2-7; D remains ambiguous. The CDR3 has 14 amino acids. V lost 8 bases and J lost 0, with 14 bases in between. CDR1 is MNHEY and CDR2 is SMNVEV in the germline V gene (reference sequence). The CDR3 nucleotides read TGTGCCAGCTCCAATGCGGCCGGCTCCTACGAGCAGTACTTC. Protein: CASSNAAGSYEQYF.

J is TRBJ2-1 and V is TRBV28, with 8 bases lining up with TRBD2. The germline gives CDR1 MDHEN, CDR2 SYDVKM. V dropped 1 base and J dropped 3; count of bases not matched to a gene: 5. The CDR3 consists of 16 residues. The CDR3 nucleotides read TGTGCCAGCAGTTTATTTTCGGGAGGGCTCTACAATGAGCAGTTCTTC. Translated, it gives CASSLFSGGLYNEQFF.

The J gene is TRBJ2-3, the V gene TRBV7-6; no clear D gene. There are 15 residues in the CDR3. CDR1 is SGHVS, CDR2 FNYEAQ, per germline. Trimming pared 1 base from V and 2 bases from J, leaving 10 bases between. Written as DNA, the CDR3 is TGTGCCAGCAGCTTAGTGGGTGCCCACACAGATACGCAGTATTTT. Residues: CASSLVGAHTDTQYF.

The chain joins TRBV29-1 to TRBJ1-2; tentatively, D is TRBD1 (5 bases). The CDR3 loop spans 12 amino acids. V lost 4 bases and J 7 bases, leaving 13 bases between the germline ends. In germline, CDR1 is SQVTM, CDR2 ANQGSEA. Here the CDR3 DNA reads TGCAGCGTTGGCCAGGGCTTGTTTGGCTACACCTTC. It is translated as CSVGQGLFGYTF.